The next 21 T cell receptor beta chains were all read from a single sample in a study of blood T cell repertoires in COVID-19. Generated by immunoSEQ multiplex PCR, the TCRdb table keeps only in-frame clones and is missing some. Of 150,000 or so clones listed, approximately 84% are singletons. The sequencing input was peripheral blood. Receptors originate from a woman aged 60-70 years with acute or convalescent COVID-19.

This clone has a handful of counts. V is TRBV29-1 and J is TRBJ2-7; 11 positions match TRBD2. V shed 4 bases, J shed 4 bases, and the junction held 9 bases outside the gene matches. CDR3 length: 15 residues. CDR1 and CDR2 (germline): SQVTM, ANQGSEA. This chain's CDR3 is CSVVMLAGGLYEQYF. The DNA of the CDR3 is TGCAGCGTTGTTATGCTAGCGGGGGGCTTATACGAGCAGTACTTC.

The genes are TRBV5-1 and TRBJ2-2, with a possible D match to TRBD2 (5 bases). Germline V gene data show CDR1 as SGHRS and CDR2 as YFSETQ. With 1 base removed from V and 2 bases from J, the gap between germline ends came to 9 bases. The length of the CDR3 is 15 residues. CDR3 sequence: CASSLSGSNTGELFF. CDR3 nucleotides: TGCGCCAGCAGCTTGTCGGGAAGCAACACCGGGGAGCTGTTTTTT.

The V gene is TRBV5-1, the J gene TRBJ2-7, with D perhaps TRBD2 (5 bases). The ends were cut back, 0 bases at V and 3 bases at J, with 10 bases in the middle. The CDR3 runs to 14 residues. Germline V gives CDR1 SGHRS, CDR2 YFSETQ. CDR3 protein: CASSLDGKSYEQYF. The DNA for the CDR3 is TGCGCCAGCAGCTTGGACGGGAAGAGCTACGAGCAGTACTTC.

This chain links TRBV24-1 with TRBJ2-7, with TRBD2 matching over 8 bases. CDR3 size: 16 residues. Losses at the gene ends were 4 bases for V and 2 bases for J; bases not matched to a gene: 9. Germline V gene data show CDR1 as KGHDR and CDR2 as SFDVKD. DNA of the CDR3: TGTGCCACCAGTGACCCCTTAGCGGGATCCACCTACGAGCAGTACTTC. This encodes CATSDPLAGSTYEQYF.

The V and J genes are TRBV9 and TRBJ2-2; D might be TRBD1 (6 bases). CDR3 size: 16 residues. Looked up from germline, CDR1 is SGDLS and CDR2 is YYNGEE. The V and J ends lost 0 bases and 3 bases respectively, with 12 bases between them. The CDR3 sequence is CASSVDREVDTGELFF. In DNA form, the CDR3 reads TGTGCCAGCAGCGTAGACAGGGAAGTTGACACCGGGGAGCTGTTTTTT.

The chain employs TRBV6-2 or TRBV6-3 and TRBJ2-3; 13 nucleotides match TRBD2. In germline, CDR1 is MNHEY, CDR2 SVGEGT. The J segment lost 0 bases and the V segment lost 4 bases, leaving 10 bases of the junction unmatched. There are 19 residues in the CDR3. In DNA, the CDR3 is TGTGCCAGCAGTTTGAGACTAGCGGGAGGTCAACTAAGCACAGATACGCAGTATTTT. The encoded protein is CASSLRLAGGQLSTDTQYF.

This rearrangement joins TRBV28 to TRBJ1-2; a weak D match, TRBD1 (5 bases). The CDR3 has 14 amino acids. Per germline, CDR1 MDHEN and CDR2 SYDVKM. Deletions cut 3 bases from V and 5 bases from J, with 13 bases between. The CDR3 DNA is TGTGCCAGCAGTTTTGTGGCGGGGGAGTATGGCTACACCTTC. Translation gives CASSFVAGEYGYTF.

V gene TRBV9 combines with J gene TRBJ1-6; 7 positions agree with TRBD1. V was clipped by 0 bases and J by 6 bases; unmatched bases: 3. In germline, CDR1 is SGDLS, CDR2 YYNGEE. The CDR3 sequence is 15 residues long. Here the CDR3 reads CASSVVDRSNSPLHF. Written as DNA, the CDR3 is TGTGCCAGCAGCGTAGTGGACAGGAGTAATTCACCCCTCCACTTT.

The chain employs TRBV28 and TRBJ1-4; D possibly corresponds to TRBD1 (5 bases). Germline-derived CDR1 and CDR2 are MDHEN and SYDVKM. The V end lost 4 bases, the J end lost 2 bases, and 17 bases lay between the germline ends. The CDR3 contains 17 residues. CDR3 in DNA: TGTGCCAGCAGTTCCACGACACGGGGGTTTACTAATGAAAAACTGTTTTTT. This sequence encodes CASSSTTRGFTNEKLFF.

The V and J genes are TRBV2 and TRBJ2-7, with TRBD2 matching 15 bases. The germline V gene encodes CDR1 SNHLY and CDR2 FYNNEI. The CDR3 is 15 residues long. V lost 8 bases, J lost 3 bases, and 5 bases stayed unmatched. CDR3 in amino acids: CASRGLAGGYYEQYF. DNA for the CDR3: TGTGCCAGCCGGGGACTAGCGGGAGGCTACTACGAGCAGTACTTC.

The rearrangement links TRBV24-1 to TRBJ1-2; possible D gene TRBD1, 5 bases. The CDR3 is made up of 16 amino acids. With 3 bases removed from V and 1 base from J, the gap between germline ends came to 14 bases. Germline V gene data show CDR1 as KGHDR and CDR2 as SFDVKD. In DNA, the CDR3 is TGTGCCACCAGTGATGTAAGGGGAGGTATTAACTATGGCTACACCTTC. Its translation: CATSDVRGGINYGYTF.

J is TRBJ1-2 and V is TRBV2; 12 bases map to TRBD1. Germline lookup yields CDR1 SNHLY and CDR2 FYNNEI. Trimming at V came to 5 bases and at J to 4 bases, leaving 11 bases not matched to a gene. This CDR3 is built from 17 residues. CDR3 bases: TGTGCCAGCAGTTTGGGGACAGGGGGCGCCCAATTCTATGGCTACACCTTC. Translating gives CASSLGTGGAQFYGYTF.

The chain combines TRBV5-1 with TRBJ2-5; weak D call: TRBD2 (6 bases). This CDR3 has 14 amino acids. CDR1 is SGHRS and CDR2 is YFSETQ in the germline V gene. The germline V and J ends were trimmed by 4 bases and 5 bases, with 15 bases remaining between them. The CDR3 bases are TGCGCCAGCAGCGCCCCACTAGCCTGGGAGACCCAGTACTTC. It translates to CASSAPLAWETQYF.

The chain is built from TRBV30 and TRBJ1-2; D is unresolved. Germline V gene data show CDR1 as GTSNPN and CDR2 as SVGIG (reference sequence). Trimming left V 4 bases short and J 5 bases short, with 8 bases between. This CDR3 is built from 11 residues. The CDR3 sequence: CAWMREYGYTF. The CDR3 nucleotides are TGTGCCTGGATGCGGGAGTATGGCTACACCTTC.

The V and J genes are TRBV27 and TRBJ2-7, with 8 positions matching TRBD1. V shed 6 bases and J 2 bases; nucleotides not matched to a gene: 9. The CDR3 sequence is 15 residues long. Germline CDR1 is MNHEY and CDR2 is SMNVEV (reference sequence). CDR3 region: CASSRTQGATYEQYF. CDR3 DNA sequence: TGTGCCAGCAGCCGAACCCAGGGGGCGACCTACGAGCAGTACTTC.

CDR3 region: CSVAPGGVDEQFF. The CDR3 DNA follows: TGCAGCGTGGCCCCAGGGGGAGTTGATGAGCAGTTCTTC. The chain links TRBV29-1 to TRBJ2-1; 7 bases line up with TRBD1. This CDR3 is 13 amino acids long. In germline, CDR1 is SQVTM, CDR2 ANQGSEA. With 6 bases clipped from V and 8 bases from J, the junction kept 10 bases outside the gene matches.

This chain joins TRBV4-1 and TRBJ1-2, with 7 nucleotides matching TRBD1. The CDR3 length is 18 residues. From germline, CDR1 is MGHRA and CDR2 YSYEKL. The V and J ends lost 1 base and 0 bases, in that order; junction bases with no gene match: 11. CDR3 DNA sequence: TGCGCCAGCAGCCAAGGCCGCGGGACAGAGCGTTCTAACTATGGCTACACCTTC. Translation gives CASSQGRGTERSNYGYTF.

This clone was seen a single time. This chain connects TRBV5-4 to TRBJ2-3; 9 positions match TRBD2. The CDR3 is 15 amino acids. The V gene's germline CDR1 is SGHNT and CDR2 YYREEE (reference sequence). V shed 3 bases and J 6 bases; nucleotides not matched to a gene: 8. In DNA, the CDR3 is TGTGCCAGCAGCTCTCTAGCGGGGTCCATGGATACGCAGTATTTT. Encoded protein: CASSSLAGSMDTQYF.

V usage is TRBV5-4 and J usage is TRBJ1-2, with D possibly being TRBD1 (6 bases). Per the germline V gene, CDR1 is SGHNT and CDR2 is YYREEE (reference sequence). The CDR3 is 16 amino acids. V gave up 1 base and J gave up 5 bases, with 18 bases separating them. The CDR3 nucleotides read TGTGCCAGCAGCTTGTCTGGGGGCGCGGCGGTTTATGGCTACACCTTC. Its translation is CASSLSGGAAVYGYTF.

The genes are TRBV11-1 and TRBJ2-7, with 8 nucleotides matching TRBD2. CDR3 length: 12 residues. Germline loops: CDR1 SGHAT, CDR2 FQDESV (reference sequence). Losses at the gene ends were 5 bases for V and 6 bases for J; bases not matched to a gene: 3. The CDR3 loop reads CASSREGREQYF. CDR3 coding DNA: TGTGCCAGCAGCCGGGAGGGACGCGAGCAGTACTTC.

V and J are TRBV24-1 and TRBJ2-2, with a possible D match to TRBD1 (6 bases). Between the trimmed V and J ends, which lost 7 bases and 7 bases, there was a span of 12 bases. The CDR3 totals 13 residues. CDR1 is KGHDR, CDR2 SFDVKD, per germline. CDR3 nucleotides: TGTGCCACCAGCTCGCAGGGGTTCGGGGAGCTGTTTTTT. Amino acid sequence: CATSSQGFGELFF.